This T cell receptor beta chain stems from a study of T cells in Graves' hyperthyroidism and ophthalmopathy. This clonotype was seen repeatedly, ten times or more. The source of the PBMCs was less than 12 ml of fresh peripheral blood. Trimming cost V 5 bases and J 2 bases, with 13 bases left between them. This CDR3 has 14 residues. Germline V lookup: CDR1 MNHEY, CDR2 SMNVEV (reference sequence). The investigators amplified TCR beta CDR3 regions from RNA transcripts. The HTBI primer set drove a first-round RT-PCR of the TCR CDR3. TCRdb re-analysed the multiplex PCR reads in MiXCR, keeping a single row per CDR3 protein. This sample carries fewer than 750,000 distinct CDR3 sequences, about 15% of them seen once, and the ten largest clones take around 13%.

The sequencing input was blood. The source of this sequence is a woman between 45 and 65 years old with Graves' ophthalmopathy. This chain joins TRBV27 and TRBJ2-7; TRBD2 is a possible D gene (5 bases). The CDR3: CASSGFNGAYEQYF. DNA of the CDR3: TGTGCCAGCAGTGGGTTCAACGGGGCCTACGAGCAGTACTTC.